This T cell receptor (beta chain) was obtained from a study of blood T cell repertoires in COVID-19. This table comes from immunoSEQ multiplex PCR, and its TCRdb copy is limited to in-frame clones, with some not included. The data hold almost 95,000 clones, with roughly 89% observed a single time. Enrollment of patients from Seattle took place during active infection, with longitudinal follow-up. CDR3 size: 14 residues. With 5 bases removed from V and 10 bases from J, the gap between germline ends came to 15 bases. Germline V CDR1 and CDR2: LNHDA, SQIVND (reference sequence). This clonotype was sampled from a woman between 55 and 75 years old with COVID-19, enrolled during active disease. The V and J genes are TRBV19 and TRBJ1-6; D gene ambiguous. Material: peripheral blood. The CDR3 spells CASSPLLESSPLHF. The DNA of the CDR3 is TGTGCCAGTAGTCCCCTCTTGGAGTCCTCACCCCTCCACTTT.